This T cell receptor (beta chain) originates from a study of cytomegalovirus exposure and HLA in healthy donors. Across the whole study: Counted in an early data release were roughly 81 million unique TCRs from HLA-typed donors.

This CDR3 is 14 amino acids long. Germline V gene data show CDR1 as MNHNS and CDR2 as SASEGT. V was cut by 7 bases and J by 1 base, with 13 bases left in between. Primers for the PCR totalled 60 Vbeta and 13 Jbeta. Assay: immunoSEQ multiplex PCR; the TCRdb copy retains only in-frame clones and omits some. The sample lists about 140,000 clones, roughly four fifths occurring once. The sequencing sample was made of PBMCs. The J gene is TRBJ2-5, the V gene TRBV6-1, with D maybe TRBD1 (7 bases). The origin of this receptor is a man aged 18 to 30 in good health and CMV-seropositive. The chain's CDR3 is CASNVQGGQETQYF. The CDR3 region has the DNA TGTGCCAGCAACGTCCAGGGGGGCCAAGAGACCCAGTACTTC.